This TCR beta chain emerged from a study of long-term antiretroviral therapy in people with HIV. Study-wide findings and caveats: Blood dating 2004 to 2017 may reflect older ART regimens.

Sequencing relied on immunoSEQ assay v3.0, run at survey level. Libraries were prepared by immunoSEQ multiplex PCR; TCRdb keeps only in-frame clonotypes and omits some of them. The table has 20,000 or so clones, roughly 80% seen once. Points on this clone: Antigen specificity is unknown.

The CDR3 is 14 residues long. Trimming took off 7 bases at V and 7 bases at J, with 17 bases between the two ends. The germline V gene has CDR1 MDHEN and CDR2 SYDVKM. Each HIV participant was treated in the United States. Cryopreserved PBMC numbered about 1-10 million per sample before DNA extraction. The sample was unsorted PBMCs, taken 0.6 years after starting antiretroviral therapy. The sequence came from a woman in her late teens or twenties with HIV. This chain links TRBV28 with TRBJ2-1; a possible D gene is TRBD1 (6 bases). The CDR3 reads CASTLQGLVNEQFF. CDR3 nucleotides: TGTGCCAGCACTCTACAGGGATTAGTGAATGAGCAGTTCTTC.